The 11 T cell receptor beta chains in this list originate from one sample, sequenced in a study of early T cells in non-severe SARS-CoV-2 infection. A single record per CDR3 protein comes from TCRdb applying MiXCR to the 5' RACE reads. The sample gives some 64,000 distinct CDR3 sequences, about 19% of which show up once; about 15% is in the top ten. The sample consisted of whole blood, taken at baseline. The receptor source for this set is an adult who was a healthcare worker with PCR-confirmed SARS-CoV-2 infection or an uninfected control (not recorded which).

This clonotype was counted only a few times. The CDR3 sequence is CAWSSDIYNEQFF. In DNA, the CDR3 is TGTGCCTGGAGTTCGGACATTTACAATGAGCAGTTCTTC. The rearrangement links TRBV30 to TRBJ2-1; possibly TRBD1 for D (5 bases). Looked up from germline, CDR1 is GTSNPN and CDR2 is SVGIG (reference sequence). The CDR3 extends over 13 amino acids. V lost 2 bases to trimming and J lost 4 bases, with 9 bases between them.

The V gene is TRBV14, the J gene TRBJ2-7; 7 bases line up with TRBD1. Losses at the gene ends were 3 bases for V and 2 bases for J; bases not matched to a gene: 10. The length of the CDR3 is 16 residues. Germline CDR1 and CDR2: SGHDN and FVKESK. The CDR3 loop reads CASSQAGQAYTYEQYF. The CDR3 DNA reads TGTGCCAGCAGCCAGGCTGGACAGGCGTACACCTACGAGCAGTACTTC.

This clonotype has just a few counts. The chain has TRBV7-9 and TRBJ1-5; 10 bases map to TRBD1. Per germline, CDR1 SEHNR and CDR2 FQNEAQ (reference sequence). The V gene end was trimmed by 4 bases and the J gene end by 0 bases; junction bases not matched to a gene: 6. The CDR3 runs 17 residues. CDR3 protein: CASSSYRDRGSNQPQHF. The CDR3 DNA is TGTGCCAGCAGCTCCTACCGGGACAGGGGTAGCAATCAGCCCCAGCATTTT.

Here the CDR3 DNA reads TGTGCCTGGGGCTCATGGGGTTCGAGCTCCTATAATTCACCCCTCCACTTT. Translated, it gives CAWGSWGSSSYNSPLHF. The rearrangement links TRBV30 to TRBJ1-6; D uncertain. Trimming took off 5 bases at V and 0 bases at J, with 17 bases between the two ends. The CDR3 has 17 amino acids. From germline, CDR1 is GTSNPN and CDR2 SVGIG (reference sequence).

The chain is built from TRBV13 and TRBJ1-1, with D possibly matching TRBD1 (6 bases). Germline values: CDR1 PRHDT, CDR2 FYEKMQ (reference sequence). The CDR3 loop spans 16 amino acids. Trimming removed 5 bases from V and 6 bases from J, with 22 bases in between. The chain's CDR3 is CASSRGGTRGLPEAFF. Written as DNA, the CDR3 is TGTGCCAGCAGCCGAGGGGGGACGAGGGGACTACCTGAAGCTTTCTTT.

This clonotype was detected many times. This chain links TRBV10-2 with TRBJ1-1, with D maybe TRBD1 (5 bases). The CDR3 is 13 residues long. CDR1 and CDR2 (germline): WSHSY, SAAADI. The germline V and J ends were trimmed by 5 bases and 2 bases, with 9 bases remaining between them. CDR3 coding DNA: TGCGCCAGCAGTACACAGGCCAACACTGAAGCTTTCTTT. Translation: CASSTQANTEAFF.

There are a few counts of this clonotype. The chain links TRBV6-1 to TRBJ2-3; D is perhaps TRBD2 (6 bases). Trimming cost V 7 bases and J 6 bases, with 11 bases left between them. Germline CDR1 MNHNS, CDR2 SASEGT. The CDR3 has 12 amino acids. DNA of the CDR3: TGTGCCAGCATTGGGACTTCCGATACGCAGTATTTT. Protein product: CASIGTSDTQYF.

The chain has TRBV3-1 and TRBJ1-1; the D is unclear. Trimming pared 6 bases from V and 4 bases from J, leaving 15 bases between. This CDR3 region has 14 residues. Germline-derived CDR1 and CDR2 are LGHDT and YNNKEL (reference sequence). DNA for the CDR3: TGTGCCAGCAGACCGTCGGAGGGAAGCACTGAAGCTTTCTTT. Translating it yields CASRPSEGSTEAFF.

This clonotype was detected a few times. The chain has TRBV3-1 and TRBJ1-2, with D unresolved. The V end was cut by 4 bases, the J end by 3 bases, with 21 bases between. Per the germline V gene, CDR1 is LGHDT and CDR2 is YNNKEL (reference sequence). The CDR3 consists of 17 residues. CDR3 sequence: CASSLRRVRFSDYGYTF. The CDR3 DNA reads as TGTGCCAGCAGCCTTAGAAGGGTCAGATTCTCGGACTATGGCTACACCTTC.

The sample holds a few counts of this clonotype. CDR3 coding DNA: TGTGCCAGCTCCGGGACTAGCTCCCAAGATACGCAGTATTTT. Its translation: CASSGTSSQDTQYF. The V gene is TRBV7-6, the J gene TRBJ2-3, with TRBD2 identical over 9 bases. Germline V gene data show CDR1 as SGHVS and CDR2 as FNYEAQ. V shed 8 bases and J 5 bases; nucleotides not matched to a gene: 8. This CDR3 region has 14 residues.

A few counts support this clonotype. The limits of the CDR3 on the DNA are not certain, so only TCRdb's listed CDR3 is given. The gene calls are TRBV7-6 and TRBJ2-6. The CDR3 totals 14 residues, both ends included. Germline-derived CDR1 and CDR2 are SGHVS and FNYEAQ. CDR3 residues: CASSFGPGANVLTF.